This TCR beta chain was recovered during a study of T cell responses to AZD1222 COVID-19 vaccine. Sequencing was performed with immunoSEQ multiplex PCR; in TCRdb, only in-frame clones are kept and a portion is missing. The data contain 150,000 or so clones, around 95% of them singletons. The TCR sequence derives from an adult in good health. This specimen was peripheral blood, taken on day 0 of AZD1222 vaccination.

The DNA of the CDR3 is TGCAGCGTTGTAGGGGGGACCTTAAACATTCAGTACTTC. As protein: CSVVGGTLNIQYF. The V call is TRBV29-1, the J call TRBJ2-4; D may correspond to TRBD1 or TRBD2 (6 bases each). This CDR3 contains 13 residues. Germline CDR1 SQVTM, CDR2 ANQGSEA. V dropped 4 bases and J dropped 6 bases, with 13 bases sitting between them.